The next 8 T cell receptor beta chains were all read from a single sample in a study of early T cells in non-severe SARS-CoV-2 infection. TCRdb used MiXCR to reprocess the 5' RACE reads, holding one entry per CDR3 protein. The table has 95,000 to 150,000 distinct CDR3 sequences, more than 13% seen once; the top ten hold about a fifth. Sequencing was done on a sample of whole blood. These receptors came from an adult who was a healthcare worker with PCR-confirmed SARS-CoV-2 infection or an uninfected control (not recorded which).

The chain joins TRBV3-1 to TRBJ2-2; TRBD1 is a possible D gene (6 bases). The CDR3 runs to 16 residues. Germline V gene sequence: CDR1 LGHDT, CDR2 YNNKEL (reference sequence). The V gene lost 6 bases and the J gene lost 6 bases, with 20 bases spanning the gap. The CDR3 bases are TGTGCCAGCAGTCCTGCACGGACAGCGCCACCCGGGGAGCTGTTTTTT. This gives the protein CASSPARTAPPGELFF.

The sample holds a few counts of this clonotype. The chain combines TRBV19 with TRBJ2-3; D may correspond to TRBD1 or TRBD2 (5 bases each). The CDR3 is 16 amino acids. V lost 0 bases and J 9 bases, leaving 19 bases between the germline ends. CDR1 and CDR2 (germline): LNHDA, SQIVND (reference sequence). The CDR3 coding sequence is TGTGCCAGTAGTATAGATCATGGGACCCTCTCCGACACGCAGTATTTT. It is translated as CASSIDHGTLSDTQYF.

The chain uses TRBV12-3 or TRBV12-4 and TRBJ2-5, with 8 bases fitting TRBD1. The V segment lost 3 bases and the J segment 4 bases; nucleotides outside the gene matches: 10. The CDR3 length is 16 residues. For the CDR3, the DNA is TGTGCCAGCAGTTTCAGTGTGACAGGGGCGCGAGAGACCCAGTACTTC. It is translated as CASSFSVTGARETQYF.

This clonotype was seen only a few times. CDR3 DNA sequence: TGTGCCAGCAGCCAGGATCAGGGGAACTATGGCTACACCTTC. Its translation is CASSQDQGNYGYTF. The rearrangement links TRBV5-4 to TRBJ1-2; tentatively, D is TRBD1 (6 bases). Germline V lookup: CDR1 SGHNT, CDR2 YYREEE (reference sequence). Trimming removed 4 bases at V and 2 bases at J, with 12 bases between. The CDR3 has 14 amino acids. The complete variable domain, with remaining parts taken from reference TRBV5-4 and TRBJ1-2, reads ETGVTQSPTHLIKTRGQQVTLRCSSQSGHNTVSWYQQALGQGPQFIFQYYREEENGRGNFPPRFSGLQFPNYSSELNVNALELDDSALYLCASSQDQGNYGYTFGSGTRLTVV.

CDR3 DNA sequence: TGCGCCAGCAGCCTGGGAACTGGGGCGCGAACAGATACGCAGTATTTT. Protein sequence: CASSLGTGARTDTQYF. The gene calls are TRBV5-1 and TRBJ2-3; D possibly corresponds to TRBD1 (5 bases). Germline V gives CDR1 SGHRS, CDR2 YFSETQ. The germline V and J ends were trimmed by 4 bases and 3 bases, with 18 bases remaining between them. CDR3 length equals 16 residues.

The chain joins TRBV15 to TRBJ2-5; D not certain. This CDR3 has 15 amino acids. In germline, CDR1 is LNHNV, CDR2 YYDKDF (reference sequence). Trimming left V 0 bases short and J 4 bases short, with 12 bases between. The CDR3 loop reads CATSRDQGRRETQYF. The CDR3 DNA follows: TGTGCCACCAGCAGAGATCAAGGACGCCGAGAGACCCAGTACTTC.

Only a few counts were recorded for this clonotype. CDR3 sequence reads: CASGGGDYGYTF. The CDR3 DNA reads TGTGCCAGCGGAGGGGGTGACTATGGCTACACCTTC. V gene TRBV7-9 combines with J gene TRBJ1-2; tentatively, D is TRBD1 (6 bases). V dropped 8 bases and J dropped 3 bases, with 10 bases sitting between them. The CDR3 is 12 residues long. Germline CDR1 is SEHNR and CDR2 is FQNEAQ (reference sequence).

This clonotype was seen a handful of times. The CDR3 here is CASSGSGDTQYF. The CDR3 DNA reads TGTGCCAGCAGTGGATCAGGAGATACGCAGTATTTT. This sequence joins TRBV6-4 and TRBJ2-3; unclear D gene. Looked up from germline, CDR1 is MRHNA and CDR2 is SNTAGT. This CDR3 spans 12 amino acids. V was pared by 4 bases and J by 5 bases, with 7 bases between.